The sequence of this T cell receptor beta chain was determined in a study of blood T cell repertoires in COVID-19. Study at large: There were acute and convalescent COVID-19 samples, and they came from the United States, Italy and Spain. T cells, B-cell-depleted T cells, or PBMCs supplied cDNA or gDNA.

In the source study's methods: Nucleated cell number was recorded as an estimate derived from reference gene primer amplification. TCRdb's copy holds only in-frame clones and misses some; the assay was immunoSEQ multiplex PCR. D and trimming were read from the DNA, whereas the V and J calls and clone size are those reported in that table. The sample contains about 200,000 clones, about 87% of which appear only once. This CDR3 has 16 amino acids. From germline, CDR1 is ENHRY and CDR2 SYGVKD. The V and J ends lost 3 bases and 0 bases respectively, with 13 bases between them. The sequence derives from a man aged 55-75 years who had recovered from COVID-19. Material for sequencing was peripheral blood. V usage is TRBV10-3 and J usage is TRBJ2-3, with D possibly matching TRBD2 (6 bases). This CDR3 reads CAISDHGRGSTDTQYF. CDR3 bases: TGTGCCATCAGTGATCACGGGAGAGGGAGCACAGATACGCAGTATTTT.